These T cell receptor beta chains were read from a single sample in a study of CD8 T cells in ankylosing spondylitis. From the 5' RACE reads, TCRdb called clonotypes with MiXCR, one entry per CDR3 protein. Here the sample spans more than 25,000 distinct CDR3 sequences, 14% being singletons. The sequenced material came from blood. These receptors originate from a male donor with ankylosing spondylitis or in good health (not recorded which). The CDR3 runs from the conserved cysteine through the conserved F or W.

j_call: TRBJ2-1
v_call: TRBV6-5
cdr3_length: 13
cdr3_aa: CATRLQGGNEQFF

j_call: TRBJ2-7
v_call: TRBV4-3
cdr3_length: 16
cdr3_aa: CASSQVLGRRTYEQYF

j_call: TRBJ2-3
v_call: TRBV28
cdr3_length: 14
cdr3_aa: CASQPGHSTDTQYF

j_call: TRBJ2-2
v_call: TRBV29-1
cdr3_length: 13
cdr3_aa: CSALVQNTGELFF

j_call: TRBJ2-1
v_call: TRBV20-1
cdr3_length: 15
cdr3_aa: CSARTWAGGLYEQFF

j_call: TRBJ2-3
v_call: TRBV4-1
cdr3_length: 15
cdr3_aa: CASSQERIASDTQYF

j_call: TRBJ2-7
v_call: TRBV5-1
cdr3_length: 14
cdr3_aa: CASSLGRSSYEQYF

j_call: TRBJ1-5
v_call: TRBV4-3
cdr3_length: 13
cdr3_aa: CASSQGLDQPQHF

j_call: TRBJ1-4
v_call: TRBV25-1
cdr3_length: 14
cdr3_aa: CASREDATNEKLFF

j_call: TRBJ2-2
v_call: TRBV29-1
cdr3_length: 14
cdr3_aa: CSAFSRENTGELFF

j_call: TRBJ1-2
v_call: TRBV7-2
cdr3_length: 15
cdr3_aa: CASSPAGTGIYGYTF

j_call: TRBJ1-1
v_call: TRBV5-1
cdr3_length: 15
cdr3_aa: CASSLDVGAKTEAFF

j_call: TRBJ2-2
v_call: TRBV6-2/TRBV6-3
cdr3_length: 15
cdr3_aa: CASSRDRTYTGELFF

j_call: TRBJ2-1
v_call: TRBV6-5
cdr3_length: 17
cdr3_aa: CASSASRGQGFSDEQFF

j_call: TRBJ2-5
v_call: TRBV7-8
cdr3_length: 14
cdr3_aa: CASNLAPYQETQYF

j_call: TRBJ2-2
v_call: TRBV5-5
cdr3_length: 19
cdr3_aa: CASSLVGGGAFANTGELFF

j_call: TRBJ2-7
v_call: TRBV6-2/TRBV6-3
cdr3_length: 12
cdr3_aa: CASTRTENEQYF

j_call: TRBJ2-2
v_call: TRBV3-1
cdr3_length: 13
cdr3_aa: CASSPDFAGELFF

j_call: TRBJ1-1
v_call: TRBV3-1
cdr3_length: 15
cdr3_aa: CASSQGGHLNTEAFF

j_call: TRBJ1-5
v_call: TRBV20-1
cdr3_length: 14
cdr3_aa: CSARPPGGNQPQHF

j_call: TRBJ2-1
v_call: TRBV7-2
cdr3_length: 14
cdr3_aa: CASSPILGNNEQFF

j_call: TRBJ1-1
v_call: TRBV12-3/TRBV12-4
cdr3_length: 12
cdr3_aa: CASRLGVSEAFF

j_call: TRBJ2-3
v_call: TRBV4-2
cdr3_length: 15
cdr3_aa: CASSQGRESTDTQYF

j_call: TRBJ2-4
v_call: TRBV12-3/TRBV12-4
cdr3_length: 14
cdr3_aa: CASSLTVTGNIQYF

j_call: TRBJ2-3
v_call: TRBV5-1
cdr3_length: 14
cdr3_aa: CASSPGRSTDTQYF

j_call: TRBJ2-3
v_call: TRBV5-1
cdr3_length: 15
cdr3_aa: CASSLGGLPTDTQYF

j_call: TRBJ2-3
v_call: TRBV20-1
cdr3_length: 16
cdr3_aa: CSARRRTGASTDTQYF